This T cell receptor beta chain was recovered during a study of blood T cells in healthy people across ages. Overall study results and limits: CMV status of donors was unknown, possibly confounding expanded clonotype changes.

This clonotype is a singleton in its sample. Its antigen remains unidentified. The CDR3 contains 13 residues. From germline, CDR1 is SEHNR and CDR2 FQNEAQ (reference sequence). V dropped 4 bases and J dropped 0 bases, with 6 bases sitting between them. Individuals who donated were healthy Caucasians from Russia aged roughly 6 to 95. Each donor had 8 to 10 milliliters of peripheral blood drawn. A J-beta primer mix and a sample-barcoded 5' primer were used in a second PCR of about 7 to 12 cycles. Tags on each cDNA molecule came from a template-switch adaptor with 12 random nucleotides. TCRdb reanalysed the 5' RACE reads using MiXCR and keeps one entry per CDR3 protein. The sample contains about 1,400,000 distinct CDR3 sequences, roughly 59% of which appear only once.

The clonotype was recovered from a young man in good health. Sequenced sample: blood. The chain uses TRBV7-9 and TRBJ1-2; D call uncertain. Here the CDR3 reads CASSCSPNYGYTF. CDR3 nucleotide sequence: TGTGCCAGCAGCTGTTCCCCTAACTATGGCTACACCTTC.